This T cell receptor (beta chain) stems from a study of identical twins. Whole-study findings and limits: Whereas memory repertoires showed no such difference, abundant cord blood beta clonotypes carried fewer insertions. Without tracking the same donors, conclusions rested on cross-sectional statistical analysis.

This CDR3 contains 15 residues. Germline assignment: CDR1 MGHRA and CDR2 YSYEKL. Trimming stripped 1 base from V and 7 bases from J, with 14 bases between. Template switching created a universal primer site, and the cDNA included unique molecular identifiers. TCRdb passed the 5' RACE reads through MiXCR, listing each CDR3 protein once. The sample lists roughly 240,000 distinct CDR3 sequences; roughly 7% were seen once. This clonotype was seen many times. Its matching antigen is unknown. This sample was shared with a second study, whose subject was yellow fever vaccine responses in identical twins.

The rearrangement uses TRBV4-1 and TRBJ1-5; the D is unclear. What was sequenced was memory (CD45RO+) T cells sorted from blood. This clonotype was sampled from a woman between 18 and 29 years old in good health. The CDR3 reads CASSQVQESAQPQHF. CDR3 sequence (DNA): TGCGCCAGCAGCCAAGTTCAGGAGTCAGCCCAGCCCCAGCATTTT.